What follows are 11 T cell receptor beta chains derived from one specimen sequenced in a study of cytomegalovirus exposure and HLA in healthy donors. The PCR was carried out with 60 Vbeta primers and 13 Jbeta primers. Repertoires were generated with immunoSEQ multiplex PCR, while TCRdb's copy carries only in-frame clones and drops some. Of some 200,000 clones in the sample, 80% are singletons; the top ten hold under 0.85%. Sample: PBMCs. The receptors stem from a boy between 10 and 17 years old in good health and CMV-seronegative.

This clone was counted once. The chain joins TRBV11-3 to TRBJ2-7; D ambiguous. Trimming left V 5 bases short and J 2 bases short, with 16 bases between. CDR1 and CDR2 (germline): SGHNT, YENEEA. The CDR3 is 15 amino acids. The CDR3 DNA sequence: TGTGCCAGCAGCGAATTATACAGATTTCCCTACGAGCAGTACTTC. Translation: CASSELYRFPYEQYF. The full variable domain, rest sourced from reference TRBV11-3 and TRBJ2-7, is EAGVVQSPRYKIIEKKQPVAFWCNPISGHNTLYWYLQNLGQGPELLIRYENEEAVDDSQLPKDRFSAERLKGVDSTLKIQPAELGDSAVYLCASSELYRFPYEQYFGPGTRLTVT.

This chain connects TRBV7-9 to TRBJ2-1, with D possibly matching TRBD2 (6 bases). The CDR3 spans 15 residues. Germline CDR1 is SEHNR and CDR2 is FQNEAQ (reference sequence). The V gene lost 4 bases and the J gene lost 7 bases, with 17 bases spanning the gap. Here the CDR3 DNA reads TGTGCCAGCAGCTGGACTTCTGGCGGGGTGAATGAGCAGTTCTTC. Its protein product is CASSWTSGGVNEQFF.

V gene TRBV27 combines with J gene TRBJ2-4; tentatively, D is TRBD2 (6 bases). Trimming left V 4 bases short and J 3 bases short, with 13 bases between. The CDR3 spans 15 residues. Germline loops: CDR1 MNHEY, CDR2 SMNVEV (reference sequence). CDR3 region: CASSSPTGGKNIQYF. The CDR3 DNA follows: TGTGCCAGCAGTTCCCCTACCGGGGGCAAAAACATTCAGTACTTC.

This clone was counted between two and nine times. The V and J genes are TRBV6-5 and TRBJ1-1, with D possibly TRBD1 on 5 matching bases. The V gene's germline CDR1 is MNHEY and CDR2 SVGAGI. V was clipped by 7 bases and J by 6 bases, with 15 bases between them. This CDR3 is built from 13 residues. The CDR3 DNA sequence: TGTGCCAGCACCTGGACACCCGGATCTGAAGCTTTCTTT. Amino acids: CASTWTPGSEAFF.

Here the CDR3 DNA reads TGCGCCAGCAGCCTCGGACAGGGGAAGAATGAGCAGTTCTTC. Translated: CASSLGQGKNEQFF. The chain recombines TRBV4-1 with TRBJ2-1; 9 nucleotides line up with TRBD1. After removal of 4 bases from V and 7 bases from J, the junction contained 5 bases not matched to a gene. This CDR3 contains 14 residues. Germline CDR1 is MGHRA and CDR2 is YSYEKL.

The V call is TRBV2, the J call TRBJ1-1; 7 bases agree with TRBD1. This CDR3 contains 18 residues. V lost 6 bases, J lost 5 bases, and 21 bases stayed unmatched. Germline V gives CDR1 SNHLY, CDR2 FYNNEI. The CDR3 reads CASSTTRIPTGWGTEAFF. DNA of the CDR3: TGTGCCAGCAGCACCACACGGATTCCGACAGGGTGGGGAACTGAAGCTTTCTTT.

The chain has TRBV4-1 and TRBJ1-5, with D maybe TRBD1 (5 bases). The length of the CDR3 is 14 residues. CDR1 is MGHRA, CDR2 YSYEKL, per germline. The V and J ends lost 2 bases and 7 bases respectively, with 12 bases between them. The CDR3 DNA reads TGCGCCAGCAGCCAATCAGGGTCTCTCCAGCCCCAGCATTTT. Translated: CASSQSGSLQPQHF.

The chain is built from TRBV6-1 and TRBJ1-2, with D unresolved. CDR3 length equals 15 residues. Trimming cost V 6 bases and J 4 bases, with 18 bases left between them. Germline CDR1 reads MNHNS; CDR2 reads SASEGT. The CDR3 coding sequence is TGTGCCAGCAGCTCCTTGAGGATATCCACCTATGGCTACACCTTC. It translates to CASSSLRISTYGYTF.

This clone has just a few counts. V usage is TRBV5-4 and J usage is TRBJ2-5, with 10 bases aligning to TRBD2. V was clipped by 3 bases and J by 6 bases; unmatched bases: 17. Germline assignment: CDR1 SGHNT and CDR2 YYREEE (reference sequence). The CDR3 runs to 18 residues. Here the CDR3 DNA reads TGTGCCAGCAGCTCCCGGGGGGATTTAGCGGGAGGAGCTCAGACCCAGTACTTC. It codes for CASSSRGDLAGGAQTQYF.

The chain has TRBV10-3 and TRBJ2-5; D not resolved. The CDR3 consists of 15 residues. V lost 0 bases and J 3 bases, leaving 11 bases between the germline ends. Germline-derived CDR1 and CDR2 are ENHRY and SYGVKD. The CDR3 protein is CAISESEEIEETQYF. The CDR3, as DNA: TGTGCCATCAGTGAGTCTGAGGAGATTGAAGAGACCCAGTACTTC.

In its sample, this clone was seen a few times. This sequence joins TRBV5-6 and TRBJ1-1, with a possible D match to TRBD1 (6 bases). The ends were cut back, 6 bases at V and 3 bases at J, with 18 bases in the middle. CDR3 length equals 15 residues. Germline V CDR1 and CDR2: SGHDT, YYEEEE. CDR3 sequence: CASTTIRGPYTEAFF. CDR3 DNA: TGTGCCAGCACTACGATCAGGGGCCCATACACTGAAGCTTTCTTT. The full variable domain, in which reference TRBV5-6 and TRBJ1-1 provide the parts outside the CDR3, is DAGVTQSPTHLIKTRGQQVTLRCSPKSGHDTVSWYQQALGQGPQFIFQYYEEEERQRGNFPDRFSGHQFPNYSSELNVNALLLGDSALYLCASTTIRGPYTEAFFGQGTRLTVV.